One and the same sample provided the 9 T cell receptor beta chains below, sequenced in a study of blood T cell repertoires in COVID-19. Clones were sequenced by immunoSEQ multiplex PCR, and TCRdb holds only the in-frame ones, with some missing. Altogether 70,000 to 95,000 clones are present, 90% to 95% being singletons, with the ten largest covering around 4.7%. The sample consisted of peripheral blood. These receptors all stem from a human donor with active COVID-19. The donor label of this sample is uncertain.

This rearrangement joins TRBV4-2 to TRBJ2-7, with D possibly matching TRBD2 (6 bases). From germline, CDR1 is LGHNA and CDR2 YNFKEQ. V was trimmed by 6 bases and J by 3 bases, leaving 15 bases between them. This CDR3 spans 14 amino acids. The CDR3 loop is CASRDIAVIYEQYF. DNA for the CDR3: TGTGCCAGCAGGGACATAGCGGTGATCTACGAGCAGTACTTC.

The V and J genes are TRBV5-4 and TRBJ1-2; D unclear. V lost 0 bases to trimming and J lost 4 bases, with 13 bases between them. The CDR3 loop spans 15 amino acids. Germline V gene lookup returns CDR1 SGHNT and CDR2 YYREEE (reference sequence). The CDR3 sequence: CASSLAGRAGYGYTF. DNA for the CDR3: TGTGCCAGCAGCTTGGCTGGTAGGGCGGGCTATGGCTACACCTTC.

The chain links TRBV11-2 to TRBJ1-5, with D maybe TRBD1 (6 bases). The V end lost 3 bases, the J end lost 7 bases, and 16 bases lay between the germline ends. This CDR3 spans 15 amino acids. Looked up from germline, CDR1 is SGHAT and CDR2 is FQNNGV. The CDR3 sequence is CASSFRKKTGQPQHF. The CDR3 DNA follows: TGTGCCAGCAGCTTCAGAAAGAAAACAGGGCAGCCCCAGCATTTT.

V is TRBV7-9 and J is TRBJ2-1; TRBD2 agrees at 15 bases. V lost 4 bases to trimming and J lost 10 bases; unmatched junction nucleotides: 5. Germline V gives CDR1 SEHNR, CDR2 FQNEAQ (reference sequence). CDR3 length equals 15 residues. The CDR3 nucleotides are TGTGCCAGCAGCTCGAGGGGACTAGCGGGAGGCGAGCAGTTCTTC. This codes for CASSSRGLAGGEQFF.

The CDR3: CASTGTLYGYTF. The CDR3 DNA reads TGTGCCAGCACCGGGACTCTCTATGGCTACACCTTC. The chain joins TRBV12-3 or TRBV12-4 to TRBJ1-2, with D perhaps matching TRBD1 (5 bases). This CDR3 has 12 amino acids. V was shortened by 7 bases and J by 4 bases, with 10 bases between the two germline ends.

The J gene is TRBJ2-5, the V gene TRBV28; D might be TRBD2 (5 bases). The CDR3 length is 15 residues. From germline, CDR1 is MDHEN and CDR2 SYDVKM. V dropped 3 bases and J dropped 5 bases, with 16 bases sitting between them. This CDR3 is CASSFSQPGLETQYF. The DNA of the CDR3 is TGTGCCAGCAGTTTCTCCCAGCCGGGATTGGAGACCCAGTACTTC.

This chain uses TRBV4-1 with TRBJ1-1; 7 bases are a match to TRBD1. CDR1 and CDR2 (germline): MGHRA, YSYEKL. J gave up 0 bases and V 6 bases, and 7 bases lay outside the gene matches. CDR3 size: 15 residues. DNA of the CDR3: TGCGCCAGCAGGTTTGGACAGGTAATGAACACTGAAGCTTTCTTT. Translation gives CASRFGQVMNTEAFF.

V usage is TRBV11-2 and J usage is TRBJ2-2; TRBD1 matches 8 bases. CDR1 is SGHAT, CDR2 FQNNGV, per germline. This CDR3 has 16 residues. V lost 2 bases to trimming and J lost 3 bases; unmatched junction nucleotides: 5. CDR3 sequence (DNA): TGTGCCAGCAGCTTAAGTCACAGGGGGGACACCGGGGAGCTGTTTTTT. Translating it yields CASSLSHRGDTGELFF.

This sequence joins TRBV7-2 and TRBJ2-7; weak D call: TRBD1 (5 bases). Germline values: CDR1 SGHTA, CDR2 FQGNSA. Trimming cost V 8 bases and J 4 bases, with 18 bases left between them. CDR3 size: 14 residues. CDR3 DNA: TGTGCCAGCGGGGCGGACACGATAGGGTACGAGCAGTACTTC. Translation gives CASGADTIGYEQYF.